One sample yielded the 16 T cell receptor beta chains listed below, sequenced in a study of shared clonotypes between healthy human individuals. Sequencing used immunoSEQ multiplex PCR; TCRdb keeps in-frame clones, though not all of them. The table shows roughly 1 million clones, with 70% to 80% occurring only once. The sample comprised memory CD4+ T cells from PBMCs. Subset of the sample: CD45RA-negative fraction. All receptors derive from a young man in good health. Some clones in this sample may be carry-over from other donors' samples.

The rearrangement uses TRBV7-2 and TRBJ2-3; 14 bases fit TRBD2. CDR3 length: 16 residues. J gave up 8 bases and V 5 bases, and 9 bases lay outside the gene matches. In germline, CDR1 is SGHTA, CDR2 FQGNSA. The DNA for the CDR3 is TGTGCCAGCAGCCAGGGACTAGCGGGAGCGGGGGGTACGCAGTATTTT. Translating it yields CASSQGLAGAGGTQYF.

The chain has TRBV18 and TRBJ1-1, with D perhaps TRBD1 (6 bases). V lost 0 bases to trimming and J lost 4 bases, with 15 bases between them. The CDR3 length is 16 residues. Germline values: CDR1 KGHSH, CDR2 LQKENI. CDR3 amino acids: CASSPPGGLRGTEAFF. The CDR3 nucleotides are TGTGCCAGCTCACCACCGGGGGGGCTACGGGGCACTGAAGCTTTCTTT.

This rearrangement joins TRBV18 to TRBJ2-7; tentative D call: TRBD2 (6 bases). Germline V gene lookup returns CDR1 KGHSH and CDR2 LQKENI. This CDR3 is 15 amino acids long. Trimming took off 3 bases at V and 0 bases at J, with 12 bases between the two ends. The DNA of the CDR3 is TGTGCCAGCTCACCCCTTGCGGGAACCTCCTACGAGCAGTACTTC. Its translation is CASSPLAGTSYEQYF.

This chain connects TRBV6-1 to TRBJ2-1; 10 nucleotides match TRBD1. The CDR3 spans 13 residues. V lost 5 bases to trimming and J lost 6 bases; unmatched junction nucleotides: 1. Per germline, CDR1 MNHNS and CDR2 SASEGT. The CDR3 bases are TGTGCCAGCAGTAGGACAGGGGGCAATGAGCAGTTCTTC. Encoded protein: CASSRTGGNEQFF.

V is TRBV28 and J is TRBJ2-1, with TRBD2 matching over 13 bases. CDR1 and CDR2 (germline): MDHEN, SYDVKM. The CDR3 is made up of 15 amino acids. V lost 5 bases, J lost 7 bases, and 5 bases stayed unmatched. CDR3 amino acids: CASSPGLAGRNEQFF. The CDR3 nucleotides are TGTGCCAGCAGTCCGGGACTAGCGGGAAGAAATGAGCAGTTCTTC.

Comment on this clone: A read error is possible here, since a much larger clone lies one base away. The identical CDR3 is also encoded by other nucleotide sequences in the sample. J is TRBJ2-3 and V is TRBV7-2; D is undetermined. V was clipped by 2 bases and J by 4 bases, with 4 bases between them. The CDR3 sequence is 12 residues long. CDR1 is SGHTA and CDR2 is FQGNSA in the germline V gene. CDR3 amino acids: CASSLSADTQYF. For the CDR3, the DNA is TGTGCCAGCAGCTTATCGGCAGATACGCAGTATTTT.

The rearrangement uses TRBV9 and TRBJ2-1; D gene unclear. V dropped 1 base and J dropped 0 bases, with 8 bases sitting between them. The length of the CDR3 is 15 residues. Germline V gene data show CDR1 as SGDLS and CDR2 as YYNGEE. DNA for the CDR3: TGTGCCAGCAGCGTAACCGCCGACTCCTACAATGAGCAGTTCTTC. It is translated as CASSVTADSYNEQFF. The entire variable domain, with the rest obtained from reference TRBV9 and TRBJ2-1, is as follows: DSGVTQTPKHLITATGQRVTLRCSPRSGDLSVYWYQQSLDQGLQFLIQYYNGEERAKGNILERFSAQQFPDLHSELNLSSLELGDSALYFCASSVTADSYNEQFFGPGTRLTVL.

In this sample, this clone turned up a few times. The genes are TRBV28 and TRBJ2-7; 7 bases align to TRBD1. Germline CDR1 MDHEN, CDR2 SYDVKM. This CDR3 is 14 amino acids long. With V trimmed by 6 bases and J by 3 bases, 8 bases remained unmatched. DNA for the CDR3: TGTGCCAGCAGCAGGACAGGATTTAACTACGAGCAGTACTTC. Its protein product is CASSRTGFNYEQYF.

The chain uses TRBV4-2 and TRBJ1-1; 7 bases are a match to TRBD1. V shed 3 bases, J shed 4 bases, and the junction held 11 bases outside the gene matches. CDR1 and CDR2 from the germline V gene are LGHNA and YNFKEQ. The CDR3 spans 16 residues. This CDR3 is CASSHNPRQGSTEAFF. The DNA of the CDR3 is TGTGCCAGCAGCCATAACCCTAGACAGGGATCCACTGAAGCTTTCTTT.

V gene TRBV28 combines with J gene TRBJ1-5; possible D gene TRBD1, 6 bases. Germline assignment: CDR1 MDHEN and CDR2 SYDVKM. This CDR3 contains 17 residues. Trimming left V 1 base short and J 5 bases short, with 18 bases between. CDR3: CASSLSRGKQGYQPQHF. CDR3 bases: TGTGCCAGCAGTTTATCCAGAGGTAAACAGGGTTATCAGCCCCAGCATTTT.

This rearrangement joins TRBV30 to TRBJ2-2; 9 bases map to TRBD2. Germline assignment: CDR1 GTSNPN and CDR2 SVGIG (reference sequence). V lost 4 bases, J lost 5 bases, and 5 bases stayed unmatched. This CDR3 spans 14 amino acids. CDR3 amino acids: CAWTRRGGTGELFF. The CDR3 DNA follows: TGTGCCTGGACCCGGCGGGGGGGGACCGGGGAGCTGTTTTTT.

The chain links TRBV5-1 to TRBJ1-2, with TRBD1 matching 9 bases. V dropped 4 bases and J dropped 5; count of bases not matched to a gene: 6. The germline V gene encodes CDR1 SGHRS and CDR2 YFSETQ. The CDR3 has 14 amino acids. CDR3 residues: CASSLRDREYGYTF. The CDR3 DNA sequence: TGCGCCAGCAGCCTTCGGGACAGGGAATATGGCTACACCTTC.

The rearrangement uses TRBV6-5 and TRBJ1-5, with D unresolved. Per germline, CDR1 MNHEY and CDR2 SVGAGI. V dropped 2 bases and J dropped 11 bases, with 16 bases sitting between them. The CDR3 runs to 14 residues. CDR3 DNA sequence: TGTGCCAGCAGTTACAACGGGCGGGCTGGGGCCCAGCATTTT. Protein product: CASSYNGRAGAQHF.

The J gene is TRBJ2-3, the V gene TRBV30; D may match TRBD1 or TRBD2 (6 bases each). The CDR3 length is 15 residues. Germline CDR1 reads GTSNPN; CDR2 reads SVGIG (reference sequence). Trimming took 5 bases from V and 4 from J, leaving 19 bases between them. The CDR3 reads CAWDAQGGGSDTQYF. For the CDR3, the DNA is TGTGCCTGGGATGCACAGGGAGGTGGGTCAGATACGCAGTATTTT.

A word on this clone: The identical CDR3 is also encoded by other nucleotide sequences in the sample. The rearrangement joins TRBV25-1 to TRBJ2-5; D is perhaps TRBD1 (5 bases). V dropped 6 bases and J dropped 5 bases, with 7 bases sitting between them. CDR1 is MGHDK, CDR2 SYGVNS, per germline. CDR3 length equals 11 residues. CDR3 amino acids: CASSQGETQYF. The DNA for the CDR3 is TGTGCCAGCAGCCAGGGCGAGACCCAGTACTTC.

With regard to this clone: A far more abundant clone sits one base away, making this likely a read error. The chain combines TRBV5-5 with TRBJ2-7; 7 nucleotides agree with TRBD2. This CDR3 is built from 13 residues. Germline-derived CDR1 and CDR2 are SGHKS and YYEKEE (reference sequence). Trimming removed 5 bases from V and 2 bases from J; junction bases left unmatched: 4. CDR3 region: CASSVGGTYEQYF. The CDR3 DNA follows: TGTGCCAGCAGTGTGGGAGGGACCTACGAGCAGTACTTC.